This T cell receptor beta chain was sequenced for a study of T cell responses to AZD1222 COVID-19 vaccine. This table comes from immunoSEQ multiplex PCR, and its TCRdb copy is limited to in-frame clones, with some not included. In the table there are about 92,000 clones, approximately 90% of which are singletons. In this sample, this clone turned up a few times. Its antigen remains unidentified. Points from the study as a whole: Nearly half of spike-specific TCRs reportedly target variant regions that are unmutated in the B.1.351 and B.1.1.7 variants. White British donors predominated, females outnumbered males, and clonal diversity was possibly underestimated. Two doses of AZD1222 preceded a rise in Spike-specific TCR breadth and depth.

The receptor comes from an adult in good health. Material: peripheral blood, obtained on day 0 of AZD1222 vaccination.

The DNA for the CDR3 is TGTGCCAGCAGTTATCGCAGGGAGGGTTCACCCCTCCACTTT. It yields the protein CASSYRREGSPLHF. The chain carries TRBV6-5 and TRBJ1-6, with a weak D call TRBD1 (5 bases). Germline values: CDR1 MNHEY, CDR2 SVGAGI. The V end lost 3 bases, the J end lost 9 bases, and 12 bases lay between the germline ends. The CDR3 runs 14 residues.